This record looks at one T cell receptor (beta chain) sequence and its context. This entry comes from a study of blood T cell repertoires in COVID-19. Turning to the study itself: The origin of the acute and convalescent COVID-19 samples was the United States, Italy and Spain. PBMCs, B-cell-depleted T cells, or T cells were the source of the cDNA or gDNA that made up the material.

The participants were between about 18 and 89 years old and came from 20 to 30 US areas. Sequencing used immunoSEQ multiplex PCR; TCRdb keeps in-frame clones, though not all of them. The top ten hold roughly 6% of the sample, which has roughly 150,000 clones, approximately 81% seen once. CDR3 length equals 15 residues. Trimming left V 2 bases short and J 8 bases short, with 16 bases between. Germline CDR1 SGHRS, CDR2 YFSETQ. This receptor was taken from a woman aged 40-49 years with acute COVID-19. Sequencing used PBMCs or T cells enriched from blood (not recorded which). This sequence joins TRBV5-1 and TRBJ1-4; D call uncertain. As DNA, the CDR3 is TGCGCCAGCAGCTTATCTACAGTTGCCGCCGAAAAACTGTTTTTT. Its translation is CASSLSTVAAEKLFF.